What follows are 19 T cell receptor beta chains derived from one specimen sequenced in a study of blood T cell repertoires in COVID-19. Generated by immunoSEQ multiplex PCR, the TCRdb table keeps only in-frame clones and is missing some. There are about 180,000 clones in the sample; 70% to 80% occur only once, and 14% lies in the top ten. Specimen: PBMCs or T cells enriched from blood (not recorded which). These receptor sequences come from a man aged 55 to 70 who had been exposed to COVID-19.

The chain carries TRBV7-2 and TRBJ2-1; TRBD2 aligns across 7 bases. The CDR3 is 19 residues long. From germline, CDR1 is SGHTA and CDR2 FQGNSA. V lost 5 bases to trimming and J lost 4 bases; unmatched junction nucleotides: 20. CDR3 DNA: TGTGCCAGCAGCCAGGACGGGACGGGTGCGGGAGTTGGGTACAATGAGCAGTTCTTC. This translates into CASSQDGTGAGVGYNEQFF.

The CDR3, as DNA: TGTGCTAGTGGTTTCGGAGTACAGGGCGGCTACACCTTC. Translated: CASGFGVQGGYTF. The rearrangement joins TRBV12-5 to TRBJ1-2; tentatively, D is TRBD1 (6 bases). V was shortened by 3 bases and J by 8 bases, with 13 bases between the two germline ends. The CDR3 loop spans 13 amino acids. Germline loops: CDR1 LGHNT, CDR2 FRNRAP.

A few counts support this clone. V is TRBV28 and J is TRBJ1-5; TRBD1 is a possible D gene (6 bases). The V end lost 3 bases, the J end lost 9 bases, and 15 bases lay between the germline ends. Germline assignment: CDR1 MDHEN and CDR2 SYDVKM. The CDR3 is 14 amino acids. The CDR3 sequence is CASSLGGARGPQHF. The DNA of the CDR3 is TGTGCCAGCAGTTTGGGAGGGGCCAGGGGGCCCCAGCATTTT.

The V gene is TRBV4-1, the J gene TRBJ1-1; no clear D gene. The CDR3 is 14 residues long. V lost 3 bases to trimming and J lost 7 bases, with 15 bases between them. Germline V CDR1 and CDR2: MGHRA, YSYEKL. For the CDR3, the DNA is TGCGCCAGCAGCCACGAGGTCTTGAATGTTGAAGCTTTCTTT. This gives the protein CASSHEVLNVEAFF.

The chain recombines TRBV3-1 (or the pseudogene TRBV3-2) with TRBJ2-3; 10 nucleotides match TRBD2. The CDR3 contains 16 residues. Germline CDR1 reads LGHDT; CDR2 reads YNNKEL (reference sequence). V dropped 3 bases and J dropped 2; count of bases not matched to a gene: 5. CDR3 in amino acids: CASSHLAGGYTDTQYF. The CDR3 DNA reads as TGTGCCAGCAGCCATTTAGCGGGAGGTTACACAGATACGCAGTATTTT.

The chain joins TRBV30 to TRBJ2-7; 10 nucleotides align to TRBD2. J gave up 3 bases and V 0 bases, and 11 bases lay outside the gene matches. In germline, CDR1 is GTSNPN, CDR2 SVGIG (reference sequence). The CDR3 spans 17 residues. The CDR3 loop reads CAWSVGLLAGDNYEQYF. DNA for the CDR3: TGTGCCTGGAGTGTAGGGCTCCTAGCGGGAGACAACTACGAGCAGTACTTC.

CDR3: CASSRGQAYEQYF. As DNA, the CDR3 is TGCGCCAGCAGCCGGGGACAGGCCTACGAGCAGTACTTC. J is TRBJ2-7 and V is TRBV5-1; TRBD1 matches 8 bases. The V gene end was trimmed by 4 bases and the J gene end by 2 bases; junction bases not matched to a gene: 2. CDR3 length: 13 amino acids. The germline V gene encodes CDR1 SGHRS and CDR2 YFSETQ. The full variable domain, its missing parts supplied by reference TRBV5-1 and TRBJ2-7, is KAGVTQTPRYLIKTRGQQVTLSCSPISGHRSVSWYQQTPGQGLQFLFEYFSETQRNKGNFPGRFSGRQFSNSRSEMNVSTLELGDSALYLCASSRGQAYEQYFGPGTRLTVT.

CDR3: CASSSGRLNEQFF. The CDR3 DNA sequence: TGTGCCAGCAGTAGCGGAAGACTCAATGAGCAGTTCTTC. This chain joins TRBV6-4 and TRBJ2-1; weak D call: TRBD2 (5 bases). Trimming left V 5 bases short and J 6 bases short, with 11 bases between. This CDR3 region has 13 residues. CDR1 and CDR2 (germline): MRHNA, SNTAGT.

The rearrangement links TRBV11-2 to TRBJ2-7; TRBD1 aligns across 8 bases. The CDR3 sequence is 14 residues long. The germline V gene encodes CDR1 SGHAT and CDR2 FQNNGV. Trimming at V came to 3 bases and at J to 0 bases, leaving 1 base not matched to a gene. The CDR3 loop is CASSFGQGSYEQYF. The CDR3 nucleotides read TGTGCCAGCAGCTTCGGACAGGGCTCCTACGAGCAGTACTTC.

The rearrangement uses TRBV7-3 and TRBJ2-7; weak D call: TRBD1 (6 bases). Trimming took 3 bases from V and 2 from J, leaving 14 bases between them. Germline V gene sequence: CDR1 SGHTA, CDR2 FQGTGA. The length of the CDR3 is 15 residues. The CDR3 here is CASSFGQGITYEQYF. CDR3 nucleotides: TGTGCCAGCAGCTTTGGGCAGGGGATAACCTACGAGCAGTACTTC.

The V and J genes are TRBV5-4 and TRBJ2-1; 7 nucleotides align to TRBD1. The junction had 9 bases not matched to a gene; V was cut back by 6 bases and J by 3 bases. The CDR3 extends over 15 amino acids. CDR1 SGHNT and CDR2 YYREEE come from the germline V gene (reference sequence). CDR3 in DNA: TGTGCCAGCAACGGTTGGGACAGAGACTACAATGAGCAGTTCTTC. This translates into CASNGWDRDYNEQFF.

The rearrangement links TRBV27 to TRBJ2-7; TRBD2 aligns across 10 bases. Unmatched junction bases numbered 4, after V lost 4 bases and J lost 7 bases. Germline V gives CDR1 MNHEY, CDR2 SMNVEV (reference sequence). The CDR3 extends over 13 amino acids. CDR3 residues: CASSSSGRDEQYF. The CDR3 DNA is TGTGCCAGCAGTTCGAGCGGGAGGGATGAGCAGTACTTC.

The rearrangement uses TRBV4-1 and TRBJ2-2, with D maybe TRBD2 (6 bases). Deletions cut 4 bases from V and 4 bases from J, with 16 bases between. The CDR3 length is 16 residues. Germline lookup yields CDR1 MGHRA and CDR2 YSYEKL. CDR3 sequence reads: CASSLNPGLSTGELFF. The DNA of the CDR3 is TGCGCCAGCAGCCTCAATCCGGGACTGAGCACCGGGGAGCTGTTTTTT.

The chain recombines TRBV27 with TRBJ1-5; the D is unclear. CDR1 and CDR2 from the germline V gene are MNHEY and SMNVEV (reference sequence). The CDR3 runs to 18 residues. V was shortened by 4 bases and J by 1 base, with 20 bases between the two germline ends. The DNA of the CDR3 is TGTGCCAGCAGTTGGAGATCGGGGTCGGGAGTCAGCAATCAGCCCCAGCATTTT. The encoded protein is CASSWRSGSGVSNQPQHF.

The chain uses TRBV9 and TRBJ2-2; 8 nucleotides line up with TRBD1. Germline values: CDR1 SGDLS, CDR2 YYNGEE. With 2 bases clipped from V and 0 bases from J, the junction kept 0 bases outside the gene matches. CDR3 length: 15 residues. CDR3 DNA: TGTGCCAGCAGCGTGACAGGGGCGAACACCGGGGAGCTGTTTTTT. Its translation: CASSVTGANTGELFF.

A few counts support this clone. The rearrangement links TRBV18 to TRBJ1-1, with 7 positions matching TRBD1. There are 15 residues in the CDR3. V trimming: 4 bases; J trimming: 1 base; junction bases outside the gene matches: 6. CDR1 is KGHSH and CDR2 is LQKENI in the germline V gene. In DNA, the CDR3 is TGTGCCAGCTCACTCAGACAGGGACAGAACACTGAAGCTTTCTTT. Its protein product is CASSLRQGQNTEAFF. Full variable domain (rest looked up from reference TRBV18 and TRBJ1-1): NAGVMQNPRHLVRRRGQEARLRCSPMKGHSHVYWYRQLPEEGLKFMVYLQKENIIDESGMPKERFSAEFPKEGPSILRIQQVVRGDSAAYFCASSLRQGQNTEAFFGQGTRLTVV.

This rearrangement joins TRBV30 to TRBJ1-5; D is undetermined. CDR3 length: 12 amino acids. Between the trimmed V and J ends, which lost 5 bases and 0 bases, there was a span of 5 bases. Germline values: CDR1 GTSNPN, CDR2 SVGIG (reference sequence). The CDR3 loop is CAWDYSNQPQHF. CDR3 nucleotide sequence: TGTGCCTGGGATTATAGCAATCAGCCCCAGCATTTT.

As DNA, the CDR3 is TGTGCCAGCAGCATGGGACAGGGGGCGATTGGCTACACCTTC. Translation gives CASSMGQGAIGYTF. The chain couples TRBV9 to TRBJ1-2; 12 bases fit TRBD1. The CDR3 runs to 14 residues. Germline lookup yields CDR1 SGDLS and CDR2 YYNGEE. The V gene end was trimmed by 4 bases and the J gene end by 7 bases; junction bases not matched to a gene: 5.

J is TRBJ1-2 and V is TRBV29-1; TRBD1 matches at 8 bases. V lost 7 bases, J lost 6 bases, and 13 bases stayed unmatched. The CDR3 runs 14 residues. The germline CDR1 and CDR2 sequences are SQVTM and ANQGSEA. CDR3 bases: TGCAGCGCTGGTTATGGACAGGGTACCCATGGCTACACCTTC. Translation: CSAGYGQGTHGYTF.